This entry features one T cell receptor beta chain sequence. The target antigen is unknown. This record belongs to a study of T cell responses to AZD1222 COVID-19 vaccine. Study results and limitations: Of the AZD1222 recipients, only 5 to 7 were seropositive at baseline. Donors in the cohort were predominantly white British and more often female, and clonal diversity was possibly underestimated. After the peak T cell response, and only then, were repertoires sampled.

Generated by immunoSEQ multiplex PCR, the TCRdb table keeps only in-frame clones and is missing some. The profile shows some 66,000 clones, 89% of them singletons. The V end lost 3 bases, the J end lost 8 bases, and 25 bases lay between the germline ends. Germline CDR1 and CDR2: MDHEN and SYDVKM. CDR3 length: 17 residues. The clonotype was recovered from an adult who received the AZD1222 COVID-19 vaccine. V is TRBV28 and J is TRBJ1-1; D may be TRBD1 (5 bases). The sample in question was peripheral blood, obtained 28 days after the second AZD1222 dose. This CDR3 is CASSFLGGTRLFVEAFF. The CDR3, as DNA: TGTGCCAGCAGTTTCCTGGGAGGGACGCGGTTATTCGTAGAAGCTTTCTTT.